The 24 T cell receptor beta chains listed next were all sequenced from one sample in a study of blood T cell repertoires in COVID-19. The protocol was immunoSEQ multiplex PCR, while the TCRdb copy is restricted to in-frame clones and leaves out a portion. The profile shows roughly 120,000 clones, approximately 80% of them singletons. Material for sequencing was peripheral blood. These receptors came from a man between 65 and 79 years old with acute or convalescent COVID-19.

The rearrangement links TRBV5-1 to TRBJ1-5; 8 positions agree with TRBD1. The germline V gene has CDR1 SGHRS and CDR2 YFSETQ. Trimming took 5 bases from V and 2 from J; bases not matched to a gene: 6. The CDR3 has 15 amino acids. For the CDR3, the DNA is TGCGCCAGCAGGCTAGGACAGGGAGGCAATCAGCCCCAGCATTTT. It is translated as CASRLGQGGNQPQHF.

This chain uses TRBV10-3 with TRBJ1-2, with 8 bases aligning to TRBD1. J lost 8 bases, V lost 7 bases, and 12 bases had no gene match. The germline gives CDR1 ENHRY, CDR2 SYGVKD. The length of the CDR3 is 14 residues. The DNA of the CDR3 is TGTGCCATCACTGGACAGGGCAATACCGGCGGCTACACCTTC. Translation gives CAITGQGNTGGYTF.

Written as DNA, the CDR3 is TGTGCCAGCAGTTTACGGGGGACTAGCGGGGCTGGGGATACGCAGTATTTT. This encodes CASSLRGTSGAGDTQYF. The chain has TRBV27 and TRBJ2-3; 13 bases map to TRBD2. Per germline, CDR1 MNHEY and CDR2 SMNVEV (reference sequence). V lost 2 bases and J lost 6; bases outside the gene matches: 8. The CDR3 runs 17 residues.

The rearrangement uses TRBV5-6 and TRBJ1-2, with TRBD1 identical over 8 bases. Germline CDR1 SGHDT, CDR2 YYEEEE. The CDR3 loop spans 18 amino acids. V trimming: 3 bases; J trimming: 2 bases; junction bases outside the gene matches: 15. CDR3 coding DNA: TGTGCCAGCAGCTGGAGGGGGGACAGGTCCCCGTTCAACTATGGCTACACCTTC. Its protein product is CASSWRGDRSPFNYGYTF.

The rearrangement links TRBV19 to TRBJ1-4; 8 bases align to TRBD1. Germline-derived CDR1 and CDR2 are LNHDA and SQIVND (reference sequence). CDR3 length: 14 amino acids. The J segment lost 7 bases and the V segment lost 9 bases, leaving 10 bases of the junction unmatched. The CDR3 region is CASRGGRGREKLFF. CDR3 DNA sequence: TGTGCCAGCAGGGGGGGCAGGGGGCGTGAAAAACTGTTTTTT.

The chain is built from TRBV4-2 and TRBJ2-1; 8 bases line up with TRBD2. Germline V CDR1 and CDR2: LGHNA, YNFKEQ. Unmatched junction bases numbered 10, after V lost 0 bases and J lost 0 bases. This CDR3 comprises 19 residues. The CDR3 nucleotides are TGTGCCAGCAGCCAAGATCCGGCTAGCGGGCCGAGCTCCTACAATGAGCAGTTCTTC. This sequence encodes CASSQDPASGPSSYNEQFF.

The chain links TRBV18 to TRBJ1-1, with no clear D. The V end lost 2 bases, the J end lost 0 bases, and 4 bases lay between the germline ends. Looked up from germline, CDR1 is KGHSH and CDR2 is LQKENI. The CDR3 has 13 amino acids. The CDR3 spells CASSPTMNTEAFF. CDR3 sequence (DNA): TGTGCCAGCTCACCAACTATGAACACTGAAGCTTTCTTT.

A single count supports this clone. This chain uses TRBV5-4 with TRBJ1-2; 8 bases line up with TRBD1. CDR1 is SGHNT and CDR2 is YYREEE in the germline V gene (reference sequence). The CDR3 totals 14 residues. The trim removed 4 bases at V and 4 bases at J, leaving 6 bases unmatched. The CDR3 region has the DNA TGTGCCAGCAGCCCGGACAGGGAATTCTATGGCTACACCTTC. This codes for CASSPDREFYGYTF.

In nucleotides, the CDR3 is TGTGCCAGCAGCTTATTGGGACTAGCTTACAATGAGCAGTTCTTC. It translates to CASSLLGLAYNEQFF. The chain uses TRBV11-2 and TRBJ2-1; 9 nucleotides line up with TRBD2. V gave up 2 bases and J gave up 4 bases; unmatched junction bases: 3. From germline, CDR1 is SGHAT and CDR2 FQNNGV. The CDR3 runs to 15 residues. The variable domain in full, completed from reference TRBV11-2 and TRBJ2-1, reads EAGVAQSPRYKIIEKRQSVAFWCNPISGHATLYWYQQILGQGPKLLIQFQNNGVVDDSQLPKDRFSAERLKGVDSTLKIQPAKLEDSAVYLCASSLLGLAYNEQFFGPGTRLTVL.

This chain joins TRBV5-1 and TRBJ2-1, with 7 bases that match TRBD2. The germline CDR1 and CDR2 sequences are SGHRS and YFSETQ. This CDR3 has 16 amino acids. Trimming cost V 0 bases and J 2 bases; bases outside gene matches: 5. CDR3 sequence reads: CASSLALASPYNEQFF. The CDR3 region has the DNA TGCGCCAGCAGCTTGGCACTAGCGAGCCCCTACAATGAGCAGTTCTTC.

V usage is TRBV18 and J usage is TRBJ1-1; 10 bases agree with TRBD1. The germline V gene encodes CDR1 KGHSH and CDR2 LQKENI. The CDR3 totals 14 residues. With V trimmed by 7 bases and J by 2 bases, 4 bases remained unmatched. CDR3 in amino acids: CASFRDRGNTEAFF. In DNA form, the CDR3 reads TGTGCCAGCTTCCGGGACAGGGGTAACACTGAAGCTTTCTTT.

This chain joins TRBV7-8 and TRBJ2-1, with D tentatively TRBD2 (7 bases). Between the trimmed V and J ends, which lost 0 bases and 7 bases, there was a span of 10 bases. The CDR3 consists of 14 residues. Looked up from germline, CDR1 is SGHVS and CDR2 is FQNEAQ. In nucleotides, the CDR3 is TGTGCCAGCAGCTTAGCGGGGGGGCGGAATGAGCAGTTCTTC. As protein: CASSLAGGRNEQFF. The whole variable domain, remainder taken from reference TRBV7-8 and TRBJ2-1, is GAGVSQSPRYKVAKRGQDVALRCDPISGHVSLFWYQQALGQGPEFLTYFQNEAQLDKSGLPSDRFFAERPEGSVSTLKIQRTQQEDSAVYLCASSLAGGRNEQFFGPGTRLTVL.

The chain has TRBV28 and TRBJ2-2; D perhaps matches TRBD2 (6 bases). Trimming pared 4 bases from V and 5 bases from J, leaving 20 bases between. The CDR3 is 17 residues long. Germline assignment: CDR1 MDHEN and CDR2 SYDVKM. This chain's CDR3 is CASSSYLSGVGTGELFF. CDR3 DNA sequence: TGTGCCAGCAGTTCATACCTTTCGGGGGTCGGGACCGGGGAGCTGTTTTTT.

The chain couples TRBV29-1 to TRBJ2-1; 10 nucleotides match TRBD1. This CDR3 comprises 13 residues. V lost 4 bases to trimming and J lost 9 bases; unmatched junction nucleotides: 6. Germline V CDR1 and CDR2: SQVTM, ANQGSEA. DNA of the CDR3: TGCAGCGTTGGGACAGGGGGTGTCACTGAGCAGTTCTTC. This gives the protein CSVGTGGVTEQFF.

Notes on this clone: The sample holds other DNA sequences that translate to the same CDR3. The chain has TRBV5-1 and TRBJ2-5; 10 nucleotides align to TRBD1. There are 15 residues in the CDR3. CDR1 and CDR2 (germline): SGHRS, YFSETQ. The V segment lost 3 bases and the J segment 5 bases; nucleotides outside the gene matches: 7. The CDR3 sequence: CASSSGQGVRETQYF. CDR3 nucleotide sequence: TGCGCCAGCAGCTCCGGACAGGGGGTAAGGGAGACCCAGTACTTC.

The chain carries TRBV6-5 and TRBJ1-2, with TRBD1 matching over 7 bases. From germline, CDR1 is MNHEY and CDR2 SVGAGI. Unmatched junction bases numbered 8, after V lost 6 bases and J lost 4 bases. The CDR3 totals 14 residues. CDR3 sequence: CASSPGTVSYGYTF. The CDR3 DNA is TGTGCCAGCAGCCCGGGGACAGTTTCCTATGGCTACACCTTC.

This clone was found many times. In DNA, the CDR3 is TGTGCCAGCACCACGACAGGGAGAGGGAACAATGAGCAGTTCTTC. Protein sequence: CASTTTGRGNNEQFF. The chain uses TRBV3-1 (or the pseudogene TRBV3-2) and TRBJ2-1, with 7 nucleotides matching TRBD1. The V and J ends lost 7 bases and 5 bases, in that order; junction bases with no gene match: 11. CDR1 is LGHDT and CDR2 is YNNKEL in the germline V gene (reference sequence). The CDR3 consists of 15 residues.

The genes are TRBV10-3 and TRBJ2-2, with 9 nucleotides matching TRBD1. The germline V gene encodes CDR1 ENHRY and CDR2 SYGVKD. The CDR3 covers 15 residues. The J segment lost 7 bases and the V segment lost 8 bases, leaving 11 bases of the junction unmatched. The CDR3 here is CAIPGQGRSNGELFF. CDR3 nucleotide sequence: TGTGCCATCCCTGGACAGGGGAGAAGTAACGGGGAGCTGTTTTTT.

The chain joins TRBV5-1 to TRBJ1-6; 12 nucleotides agree with TRBD1. In germline, CDR1 is SGHRS, CDR2 YFSETQ. The CDR3 spans 18 residues. Trimming at V came to 6 bases and at J to 3 bases, leaving 10 bases not matched to a gene. The CDR3 here is CASNPGQGADGYNSPLHF. In nucleotides, the CDR3 is TGCGCCAGCAACCCGGGACAGGGGGCGGATGGCTATAATTCACCCCTCCACTTT.

The V and J genes are TRBV6-1 and TRBJ1-6; unclear D gene. Between the trimmed V and J ends, which lost 2 bases and 10 bases, there was a span of 12 bases. The CDR3 totals 14 residues. In germline, CDR1 is MNHNS, CDR2 SASEGT. The CDR3 DNA follows: TGTGCCAGCAGTGAACTAACCACTCGATCACCCCTCCACTTT. Translation: CASSELTTRSPLHF.

This chain uses TRBV6-5 with TRBJ2-7; 8 bases align to TRBD1. CDR3 length equals 13 residues. J gave up 4 bases and V 6 bases, and 5 bases lay outside the gene matches. CDR1 is MNHEY and CDR2 is SVGAGI in the germline V gene. CDR3 loop: CASRGGQAYEQYF. CDR3 nucleotide sequence: TGTGCCAGCAGAGGGGGACAGGCGTACGAGCAGTACTTC.

The chain is built from TRBV30 and TRBJ1-1; D is perhaps TRBD1 (6 bases). The germline gives CDR1 GTSNPN, CDR2 SVGIG (reference sequence). V was clipped by 1 base and J by 3 bases, with 9 bases between them. The CDR3 is 13 residues long. In nucleotides, the CDR3 is TGTGCCTGGAGTGGACAGGCGTACACTGAAGCTTTCTTT. Translating it yields CAWSGQAYTEAFF.

V usage is TRBV5-6 and J usage is TRBJ1-2, with D hard to call. V dropped 3 bases and J dropped 6 bases, with 6 bases sitting between them. CDR3 length: 11 amino acids. The germline CDR1 and CDR2 sequences are SGHDT and YYEEEE. The CDR3 is CASSSSDGYTF. CDR3 nucleotides: TGTGCCAGCAGCTCCTCAGATGGCTACACCTTC.

The gene calls are TRBV28 and TRBJ1-2, with D possibly matching TRBD1 (5 bases). Looked up from germline, CDR1 is MDHEN and CDR2 is SYDVKM. Deletions cut 5 bases from V and 3 bases from J, with 16 bases between. This CDR3 contains 15 residues. The CDR3, as DNA: TGTGCCAGCAGTCCCCAGGGCCCGGGCTACTATGGCTACACCTTC. It encodes CASSPQGPGYYGYTF.